This is a list of T cell receptor beta chains from one sample in a study of cytomegalovirus exposure and HLA in healthy donors. Clones were sequenced by immunoSEQ multiplex PCR, and TCRdb holds only the in-frame ones, with some missing. The table shows under 250,000 clones, with around 78% occurring only once. The sequenced sample consisted of PBMCs. The source is a woman aged 18-29 years in good health and CMV-seronegative. CDR3s include the opening cysteine and the closing phenylalanine or tryptophan. The D gene is left open where the match is weak. Size is stated for part of the rows, as once, few or many counts, or as a class when the clone is expanded.

J: TRBJ1-5
D: TRBD1
V: TRBV30
size: NA
DNA: TGTGCCTGGAGTGTATTTCCCGGACAGGGGGGTCAGCCCCAGCATTTT
CDR3: CAWSVFPGQGGQPQHF

J: TRBJ2-4
D: TRBD1
V: TRBV5-6
size: NA
DNA: TGTGCCAGCAGCTTGGTGGGACAGGGAAACATTCAGTACTTC
CDR3: CASSLVGQGNIQYF

J: TRBJ1-1
D: NA
V: TRBV9
size: NA
DNA: TGTGCCAGCAGCACGTGGAGTGGCACTGAAGCTTTCTTT
CDR3: CASSTWSGTEAFF

J: TRBJ2-5
D: NA
V: TRBV6-6
size: NA
DNA: TGTGCCAGCAGTTCACAAATACGGGAGACCCAGTACTTC
CDR3: CASSSQIRETQYF

J: TRBJ2-1
D: TRBD2
V: TRBV5-1
size: NA
DNA: TGCGCCAGCGCCGTAGCGGGAGAACCCTACAATGAGCAGTTCTTC
CDR3: CASAVAGEPYNEQFF

J: TRBJ1-2
D: TRBD1
V: TRBV6-1
size: few
DNA: TGTGCCAGTGGACTCCGAGGCAGGGGGTATGGCTACACCTTC
CDR3: CASGLRGRGYGYTF

J: TRBJ1-5
D: NA
V: TRBV27
size: NA
DNA: TGTGCCAGCAGTTTATCGAGGAATCAGCCCCAGCATTTT
CDR3: CASSLSRNQPQHF

J: TRBJ2-7
D: NA
V: TRBV6-6
size: once
DNA: TGTGCCAGCAGTCCCTCGGACGTCTCCTACGAGCAGTACTTC
CDR3: CASSPSDVSYEQYF

J: TRBJ1-1
D: NA
V: TRBV6-1
size: NA
DNA: TGTGTCTTAACTGTGGCGAACACTGAAGCTTTCTTT
CDR3: CVLTVANTEAFF

J: TRBJ1-4
D: NA
V: TRBV6-1
size: NA
DNA: TGTGCCAGCAGTCATGAGACAGCCAGGAGGGAAAAACTGTTTTTT
CDR3: CASSHETARREKLFF